This T cell receptor (beta chain) was sequenced for a study of cytomegalovirus exposure and HLA in healthy donors. Overall study context: Unique TCRs from HLA-typed donors, around 93 million of them, were held in an early data release. The study, taken as a whole, reports: Association of a missense DCLRE1C variant with TCR beta V- and J-gene trimming was reported in a later analysis.

CDR1 is SNHLY, CDR2 FYNNEI, per germline. Unmatched junction bases numbered 15, after V lost 6 bases and J lost 8 bases. The CDR3 has 15 residues. The primer mix had 60 Vbeta and 13 Jbeta primers. In the authors' workflow: An analysis performed later counted 60 million to 90 million unique TCR beta chains (around 9.9 million of them shared). TCRdb keeps only in-frame clones here, not all; method: immunoSEQ multiplex PCR. The D gene and trimming were derived from the DNA, and the V and J assignments and clone size from that table. The specimen's table records fewer than 150,000 clones. Details on this clone: The antigen is unknown.

The specimen sequenced was PBMCs. The chain combines TRBV2 with TRBJ1-2; 7 bases line up with TRBD1. The receptor was derived from a man younger than 35 in good health and CMV-seronegative. The CDR3 DNA reads TGTGCCAGCAGAAACTCTGGGACAGCAAGCAGGGGCTACACCTTC. Translated: CASRNSGTASRGYTF.